The 21 T cell receptor beta chains below were found in one sample sequenced in a study of CD8 T cells in ankylosing spondylitis. TCRdb fed the 5' RACE reads into MiXCR, producing one record per CDR3 protein. The table has around 130,000 distinct CDR3 sequences, around 8.5% seen once. The specimen sequenced was blood, either unsorted or a sorted T cell fraction (not recorded which). The receptor set was obtained from a male donor with ankylosing spondylitis or in good health (not recorded which).

This clonotype was counted many times. The rearrangement links TRBV7-2 to TRBJ2-2; possibly TRBD2 for D (6 bases). V was cut by 2 bases and J by 2 bases, with 9 bases left in between. The V gene's germline CDR1 is SGHTA and CDR2 FQGNSA. The CDR3 sequence is 15 residues long. Written as DNA, the CDR3 is TGTGCCAGCAGCTTAACCGGGAGTAACACCGGGGAGCTGTTTTTT. Translated: CASSLTGSNTGELFF.

This clonotype came up many times. The CDR3, as DNA: TGCAGTGCTAAACCGGGACAGGGTGTAAACGAGCAGTACTTC. This gives the protein CSAKPGQGVNEQYF. The rearrangement joins TRBV20-1 to TRBJ2-7, with 9 nucleotides matching TRBD1. Germline CDR1 and CDR2: DFQATT and SNEGSKA (reference sequence). V lost 4 bases and J lost 5; bases outside the gene matches: 9. The CDR3 loop spans 14 amino acids.

The sample holds many counts of this clonotype. The chain uses TRBV11-2 and TRBJ2-5; 13 nucleotides agree with TRBD2. V was clipped by 7 bases and J by 2 bases; unmatched bases: 13. The CDR3 sequence is 18 residues long. Germline loops: CDR1 SGHAT, CDR2 FQNNGV. The DNA for the CDR3 is TGTGCCAGCACTAAAGGGACTAGCGGGACCCGGGGGCAAGAGACCCAGTACTTC. Its protein product is CASTKGTSGTRGQETQYF.

This clonotype has at least ten counts. The chain links TRBV12-3 or TRBV12-4 to TRBJ2-7, with 8 nucleotides matching TRBD2. V lost 1 base, J lost 3 bases, and 5 bases stayed unmatched. The CDR3 loop spans 15 amino acids. The CDR3 DNA sequence: TGTGCCAGCAGTTTAGGGGGACTAGAGGTCTACGAGCAGTACTTC. This translates into CASSLGGLEVYEQYF.

The table lists this clonotype with many counts. This chain joins TRBV5-1 and TRBJ1-5; perhaps TRBD1 as D (5 bases). The V and J ends lost 5 bases and 2 bases respectively, with 8 bases between them. CDR1 and CDR2 (germline): SGHRS, YFSETQ. The CDR3 spans 13 residues. DNA of the CDR3: TGCGCCAGCAGACGGGACCGCAATCAGCCCCAGCATTTT. Protein product: CASRRDRNQPQHF.

Ten or more counts support this clonotype. This rearrangement joins TRBV20-1 to TRBJ2-5; TRBD2 matches at 11 bases. Trimming took 4 bases from V and 4 from J; bases not matched to a gene: 8. The CDR3 is 15 amino acids. The germline V gene encodes CDR1 DFQATT and CDR2 SNEGSKA (reference sequence). The CDR3 region has the DNA TGCAGTGCTAAAACTAGCGGGAGAGACGTAGAGACCCAGTACTTC. It is translated as CSAKTSGRDVETQYF.

This clonotype appeared a few times. The chain couples TRBV6-5 to TRBJ2-2, with D perhaps TRBD1 or TRBD2 (5 bases each). Germline CDR1 MNHEY, CDR2 SVGAGI. The CDR3 totals 15 residues. V gave up 2 bases and J gave up 1 base, with 8 bases separating them. The CDR3 DNA reads TGTGCCAGCAGTTACGAGGGACGGAACACCGGGGAGCTGTTTTTT. This gives the protein CASSYEGRNTGELFF.

This clonotype was counted at least ten times. This chain uses TRBV7-2 with TRBJ2-7; D is perhaps TRBD1 (5 bases). Trimming stripped 1 base from V and 7 bases from J, with 11 bases between. In germline, CDR1 is SGHTA, CDR2 FQGNSA. This CDR3 has 13 amino acids. CDR3 sequence: CASSLGQRREQYF. Written as DNA, the CDR3 is TGTGCCAGCAGCTTAGGACAGAGAAGGGAGCAGTACTTC.

This clonotype was picked up many times. V is TRBV29-1 and J is TRBJ2-5, with a weak D call TRBD1 (5 bases). With 4 bases removed from V and 0 bases from J, the gap between germline ends came to 9 bases. The CDR3 loop spans 13 amino acids. Germline CDR1 is SQVTM and CDR2 is ANQGSEA. The CDR3 reads CSVGYRHQETQYF. CDR3 bases: TGCAGCGTTGGTTACAGGCACCAAGAGACCCAGTACTTC.

This clonotype has ten or more counts. The chain has TRBV6-2 or TRBV6-3 and TRBJ2-7; tentative D call: TRBD2 (5 bases). This CDR3 is built from 16 residues. Trimming shortened V by 7 bases and J by 1 base, and 20 bases separated the two germline ends. Germline V lookup: CDR1 MNHEY, CDR2 SVGEGT. In DNA, the CDR3 is TGTGCCAGCAATACCCGTCGGTGGGCGGGTTCCTACGAGCAGTACTTC. Protein: CASNTRRWAGSYEQYF.

There are a few counts of this clonotype. The chain carries TRBV5-5 and TRBJ2-7; 9 positions match TRBD1. V shed 6 bases and J 5 bases; nucleotides not matched to a gene: 6. This CDR3 has 13 residues. Germline V gives CDR1 SGHKS, CDR2 YYEKEE (reference sequence). CDR3 region: CASIRQGVHEQYF. CDR3 sequence (DNA): TGTGCCAGCATCCGACAGGGGGTCCACGAGCAGTACTTC.

In this sample, this clonotype turned up a few times. V usage is TRBV5-1 and J usage is TRBJ2-4; D remains unclear. There are 14 residues in the CDR3. Germline V gene data show CDR1 as SGHRS and CDR2 as YFSETQ. Trimming removed 0 bases from V and 0 bases from J, with 4 bases in between. The CDR3 region is CASSLELAKNIQYF. CDR3 in DNA: TGCGCCAGCAGCTTGGAGTTAGCCAAAAACATTCAGTACTTC.

In this sample, this clonotype turned up many times. This sequence joins TRBV6-1 and TRBJ2-7; 9 positions match TRBD1. This CDR3 spans 15 amino acids. Germline loops: CDR1 MNHNS, CDR2 SASEGT. V lost 6 bases, J lost 3 bases, and 9 bases stayed unmatched. The CDR3 here is CASRAGQGLGYEQYF. The CDR3 DNA reads as TGTGCCAGCAGAGCGGGACAGGGTTTAGGCTACGAGCAGTACTTC.

This clonotype appeared many times. The V and J genes are TRBV29-1 and TRBJ2-7; 7 positions match TRBD2. The CDR3 has 14 residues. The germline CDR1 and CDR2 sequences are SQVTM and ANQGSEA. Trimming removed 0 bases from V and 4 bases from J; junction bases left unmatched: 6. The CDR3 is CSVEDRGRRYEQYF. The CDR3 bases are TGCAGCGTTGAAGATCGCGGGAGAAGGTACGAGCAGTACTTC.

The chain recombines TRBV4-3 with TRBJ2-1; 9 bases align to TRBD2. V was pared by 5 bases and J by 7 bases, with 9 bases of the junction left unmatched. The germline CDR1 and CDR2 sequences are LGHNA and YSLEER. The CDR3 runs 15 residues. CDR3 DNA: TGCGCCAGCAGCGGTAGGGTAGCGGGAGCAAATGAGCAGTTCTTC. It encodes CASSGRVAGANEQFF.

This clonotype was recorded a few times. The chain couples TRBV5-5 to TRBJ2-5; 10 nucleotides align to TRBD1. This CDR3 spans 15 amino acids. Germline V lookup: CDR1 SGHKS, CDR2 YYEKEE (reference sequence). Unmatched junction bases numbered 4, after V lost 2 bases and J lost 3 bases. DNA for the CDR3: TGTGCCAGCAGCTTCCAGACAGGGGGCAAAGAGACCCAGTACTTC. Protein product: CASSFQTGGKETQYF. Based on the CDR3 plus reference TRBV5-5 and TRBJ2-5, the full variable domain is DAGVTQSPTHLIKTRGQQVTLRCSPISGHKSVSWYQQVLGQGPQFIFQYYEKEERGRGNFPDRFSARQFPNYSSELNVNALLLGDSALYLCASSFQTGGKETQYFGPGTRLLVL.

The sample holds many counts of this clonotype. The V gene is TRBV7-8, the J gene TRBJ2-7; D remains ambiguous. This CDR3 is built from 11 residues. The V end lost 5 bases, the J end lost 3 bases, and 5 bases lay between the germline ends. Germline-derived CDR1 and CDR2 are SGHVS and FQNEAQ. The CDR3 DNA reads TGTGCCAGCAGCACCAACTACGAGCAGTACTTC. Translated, it gives CASSTNYEQYF.

This clonotype was observed many times. The V gene is TRBV7-2, the J gene TRBJ2-7; 14 bases are a match to TRBD2. Trimming removed 0 bases from V and 2 bases from J; junction bases left unmatched: 6. CDR1 and CDR2 from the germline V gene are SGHTA and FQGNSA. CDR3 length equals 18 residues. The CDR3 sequence is CASSLAWTSGRLAYEQYF. Here the CDR3 DNA reads TGTGCCAGCAGCTTAGCGTGGACTAGCGGGAGGCTCGCCTACGAGCAGTACTTC.

This clonotype was recorded at least ten times. The V gene is TRBV5-5, the J gene TRBJ2-1, with 8 bases matching TRBD2. The CDR3 contains 14 residues. Germline V gives CDR1 SGHKS, CDR2 YYEKEE (reference sequence). V lost 4 bases and J lost 6; bases outside the gene matches: 6. The CDR3 DNA is TGTGCCAGCAGCGCGACTAGCGCTGGCAATGAGCAGTTCTTC. This sequence encodes CASSATSAGNEQFF.

There are many counts of this clonotype. The CDR3 nucleotides read TGTGCCAGCACCCCTGTTTTCTACAATGAGCAGTTCTTC. It codes for CASTPVFYNEQFF. The chain uses TRBV7-2 and TRBJ2-1, with unresolved D. This CDR3 region has 13 residues. Trimming left V 7 bases short and J 3 bases short, with 10 bases between. Germline CDR1 is SGHTA and CDR2 is FQGNSA.

The table lists this clonotype with many counts. The gene calls are TRBV20-1 and TRBJ2-1; TRBD1 or TRBD2 may be the D gene (6 bases each). CDR1 is DFQATT and CDR2 is SNEGSKA in the germline V gene (reference sequence). V lost 4 bases and J 4 bases, leaving 11 bases between the germline ends. The CDR3 is made up of 13 amino acids. CDR3 sequence: CSATLGGYNEQFF. DNA for the CDR3: TGCAGTGCTACACTAGGGGGGTACAATGAGCAGTTCTTC.